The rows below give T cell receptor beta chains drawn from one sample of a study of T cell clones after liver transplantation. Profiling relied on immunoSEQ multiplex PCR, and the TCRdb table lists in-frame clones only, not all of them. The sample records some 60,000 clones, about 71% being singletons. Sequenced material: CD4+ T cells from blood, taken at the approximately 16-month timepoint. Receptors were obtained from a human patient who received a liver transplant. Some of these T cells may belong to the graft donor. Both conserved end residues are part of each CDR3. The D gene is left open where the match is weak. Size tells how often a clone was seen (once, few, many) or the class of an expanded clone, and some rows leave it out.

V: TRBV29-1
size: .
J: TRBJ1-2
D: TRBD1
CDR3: CSVERQGADGYTF
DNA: TGCAGCGTTGAAAGACAGGGGGCAGATGGCTACACCTTC

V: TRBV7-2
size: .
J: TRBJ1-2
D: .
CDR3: CASSLDGRSYGYTF
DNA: TGTGCCAGCAGCTTAGACGGACGTAGCTATGGCTACACCTTC

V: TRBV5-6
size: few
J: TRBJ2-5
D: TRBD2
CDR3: CASSGSGRPGSSYF
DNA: TGTGCCAGCAGCGGTAGCGGGAGGCCTGGTTCGTCGTACTTC

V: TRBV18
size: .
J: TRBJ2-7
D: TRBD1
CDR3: CASRGTGGYEQYF
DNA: TGTGCCAGCCGGGGAACAGGGGGCTACGAGCAGTACTTC

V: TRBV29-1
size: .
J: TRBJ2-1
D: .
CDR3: CSVELPVAGASNFEFF
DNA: TGCAGCGTTGAACTACCCGTGGCAGGGGCCTCGAACTTTGAGTTCTTC

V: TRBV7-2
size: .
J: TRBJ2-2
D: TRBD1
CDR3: CASSSRQGRAGELFF
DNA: TGTGCCAGCAGCTCCAGACAGGGAAGAGCCGGGGAGCTGTTTTTT

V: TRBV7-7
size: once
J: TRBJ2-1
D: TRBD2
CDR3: CASSLGTSGSNNEQFF
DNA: TGTGCTAGCAGCTTAGGGACTAGCGGGAGTAATAATGAGCAGTTCTTC

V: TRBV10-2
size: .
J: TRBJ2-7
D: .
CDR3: CASSESAGSYEQYF
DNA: TGCGCCAGCAGTGAGTCCGCAGGTTCCTACGAGCAGTACTTC

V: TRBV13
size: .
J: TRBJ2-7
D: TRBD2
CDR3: CASSLVASGVTIREQYF
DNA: TGTGCCAGCAGCTTAGTGGCTAGCGGGGTAACCATACGCGAGCAGTACTTC

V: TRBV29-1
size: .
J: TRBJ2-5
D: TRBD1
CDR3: CSVVTGQETQYF
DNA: TGCAGCGTTGTGACAGGGCAAGAGACCCAGTACTTC

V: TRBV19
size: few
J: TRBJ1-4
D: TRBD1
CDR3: CASSRQGITTNEKLFF
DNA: TGTGCCAGTAGTCGACAGGGGATAACAACTAATGAAAAACTGTTTTTT